This T cell receptor (beta chain) was found in a study of liver allograft versus peripheral blood T cells. Study-wide background: Recipients' peripheral blood T cell receptor repertoires were compared with those in transplanted livers.

The CDR3 spans 13 residues. Germline V gene sequence: CDR1 MNHEY, CDR2 SVGAGI. The V end lost 2 bases, the J end lost 3 bases, and 8 bases lay between the germline ends. About this clonotype itself: What it recognizes is unknown. Without the conserved terminal phenylalanine or tryptophan, this CDR3 likely stems from a read error.

Each CDR3 protein is one row after TCRdb ran MiXCR on the reads. The sample shows approximately 11,000 distinct CDR3 sequences, around 23% of them seen only once. Regarding the study as a whole: It was reported that the T cell receptor repertoires found inside liver allografts differed from those that were detected in peripheral blood.

The V call is TRBV6-5, the J call TRBJ2-7; D perhaps matches TRBD2 (5 bases). The receptor was isolated from a human patient who had a liver transplant. Some T cells may trace back to the graft donor. In DNA form, the CDR3 reads TGTGCCAGCAGTTACCTCGCGGGCTACGAGCAGTACTTG. Its protein is CASSYLAGYEQYL.